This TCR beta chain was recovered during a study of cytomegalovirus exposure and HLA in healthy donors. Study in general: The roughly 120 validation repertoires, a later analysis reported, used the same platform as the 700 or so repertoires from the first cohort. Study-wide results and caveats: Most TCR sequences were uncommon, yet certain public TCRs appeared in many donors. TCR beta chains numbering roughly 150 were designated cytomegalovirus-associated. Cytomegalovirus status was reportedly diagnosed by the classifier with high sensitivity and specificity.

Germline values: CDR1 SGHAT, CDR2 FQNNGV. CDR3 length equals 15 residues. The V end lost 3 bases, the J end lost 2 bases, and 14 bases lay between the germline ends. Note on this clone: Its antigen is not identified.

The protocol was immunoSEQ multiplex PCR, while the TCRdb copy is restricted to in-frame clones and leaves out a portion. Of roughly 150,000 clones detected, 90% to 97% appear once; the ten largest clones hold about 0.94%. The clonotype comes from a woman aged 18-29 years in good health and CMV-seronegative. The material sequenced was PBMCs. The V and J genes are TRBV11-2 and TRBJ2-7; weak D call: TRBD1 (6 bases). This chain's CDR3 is CASSFRQERPYEQYF. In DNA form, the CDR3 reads TGTGCCAGCAGCTTTCGACAGGAGCGCCCCTACGAGCAGTACTTC. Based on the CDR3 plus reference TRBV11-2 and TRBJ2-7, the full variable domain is EAGVAQSPRYKIIEKRQSVAFWCNPISGHATLYWYQQILGQGPKLLIQFQNNGVVDDSQLPKDRFSAERLKGVDSTLKIQPAKLEDSAVYLCASSFRQERPYEQYFGPGTRLTVT.